The source of this T cell receptor (beta chain) is a study of neurological immune-mediated disorders. Broader study findings: CDR3 amino acid sequences of expanded clones were not shared across subjects, a result suggesting private repertoires in all groups. Patients with HTLV-1-associated myelopathy showed the most TCR clonal expansion. Those with multiple sclerosis showed the least, falling below healthy controls. Grouping of repertoires by phylogeny put those of 18 of 34 multiple sclerosis patients into a single related-CDR3 cluster, a possible signature.

Source material was 2 million unsorted PBMCs, stored at -80 °C in RNAlater. Germline CDR1 and CDR2: LNHDA and SQIVND (reference sequence). Deletions cut 4 bases from V and 4 bases from J, with 5 bases between. This CDR3 has 12 amino acids. Via MiXCR, TCRdb re-called the 5' RACE reads, giving one row per CDR3 protein. The sample carries more than 60,000 distinct CDR3 sequences, less than 4% recorded once. On this clonotype itself: Its target is unknown. It may be a read error: a sequence one base away is much more abundant.

The sample was PBMCs. V gene TRBV19 combines with J gene TRBJ2-1; D call uncertain. This TCR derives from a woman in her forties or fifties with multiple sclerosis. In DNA form, the CDR3 reads TGTGCCAGTAGTAAGGCATACAATGAGCAGTTCTTC. It codes for CASSKAYNEQFF.